This T cell receptor beta chain comes out of a study of identical twins (dated by TCRdb to 2016 to 2018). At the level of the whole study: TCR alpha and beta repertoires from monozygotic twins, unrelated adults of various ages and cord blood were deep-sequenced to test whether fetal clonotypes persist. Replicate twin experiments were performed at different times using different library preparation protocols to rule out contamination. Study-wide findings and limitations: A weaker excess of twin sharing was found in beta out-of-frame sequences because the signal-to-noise ratio was lowered by fewer shared sequences. Zero-insertion analyses could be partly confounded by invariant T cells such as MAIT and iNKT, although diverse VJ usage argued against such confounding for most clonotypes. Out-of-frame TCR alpha sharing in monozygotic twins was systematically underestimated by recombination models, whereas sharing between unrelated individuals was in agreement with the recombination models. Because the same donors could not be followed over many years, conclusions were based on cross-sectional statistical analysis. Fewer insertions were carried by abundant cord blood beta clonotypes, a similar but weaker trend appeared in young adult naive repertoires, and no such trend appeared in memory repertoires. Compared with coincidental sharing between unrelated individuals, out-of-frame TCR alpha sequences shared between twins showed an excess of sequences with low generation probability.

Notes on this clonotype: The target of this receptor is not known. No quality values exist for individual bases; no much larger clone is one base distant.

All donors were healthy Caucasians. The library was obtained by 5' RACE. TCRdb shows the sequencer as Illumina HiSeq 2000. Template switching introduced a universal primer binding site; the final cDNA contained a unique molecular identifier, enabling accurate counting of TCR cDNA molecules. Specific primers in the conserved constant-segment region were used to synthesize first-strand cDNA for TCR alpha and beta chains. To control for contamination, every cDNA library was double barcoded, receiving both a SMART-Mk sample barcode and Illumina barcodes. TruSeq adapter sequences and Illumina sample barcodes were added in two successive PCR steps. TCR alpha and beta cDNA libraries were sequenced on the Illumina HiSeq platform with custom primers. On the authors' methods: Unique molecular identifiers were extracted from raw reads with MiGEC, and CDR3 positions were determined with MiXCR. For each individual, recombination models were inferred using an EM algorithm with the repgenHMM and IGoR tools. Shared clonotype analysis was performed with the tcR package in R, normalizing sharing by the product of cloneset sizes. To study raw recombination free of thymic and clonal selection effects, out-of-frame nonproductive sequences were analyzed. The public reads were reprocessed in TCRdb via fastp at Q25 and MiXCR, keeping in-frame beta chains. Every CDR3 protein is listed once, alongside the most common genes and DNA of its rows. The V and J calls here are based on TCRdb, not the publication. Within this sample are approximately 1.8 million distinct CDR3 sequences, with around a third of them counted one time only. The top ten clones comprise about 0.27% of the sample.

This receptor was taken from a newborn girl in good health. Specimen: cord blood.

The CDR3 reads CASSFWTSRTGELFF. The DNA sequence follows: TGTGCCAGCAGTTTCTGGACTAGTCGCACCGGGGAGCTGTTTTTT. The sequence joins TRBV12-3 or TRBV12-4 to TRBJ2-2; the central 7 bases match TRBD2. Including cysteine and phenylalanine, the CDR3 has 15 amino acids. This entry keeps only the CDR3 DNA: 45 bases, framed from base 1. V has 3 bases trimmed and J has 4 bases trimmed; junction bases matching no gene number 5.